A single T cell receptor (beta chain) is shown here with its context. It lacks a known antigen. No base-level quality is on record; no much larger clone is a single base apart. TCR beta CDR3 regions were sequenced from DNA using the immunoSEQ Assay. The published analysis was carried out like this. To compute T cell density, TCR beta template counts were normalized to usable DNA, which was estimated by amplifying housekeeping genes. The preseqR package was used to estimate richness by extrapolating to 400,000 templates for PBMC samples and to 120,000 templates for tissue samples. Clonality was defined as one minus Pielou's evenness. Tissue-enriched TCRs were identified through differential abundance testing performed on productive amino-acid clonotypes, with a minimum total count of 5 and an alpha of 0.1. The Jaccard Index and the Morisita Overlap Index were used to measure repertoire overlap between compartments. GLIPH grouped TCR beta CDR3s together with public tetramer-defined viral CDR3s, and a viral motif had to include at least three viral sequences and show V-gene enrichment. Sourced from immuneACCESS, this table was stored by TCRdb with only in-frame sequences that have V and J called. A share of the clones is absent; for the studies checked, an unresolved V gene accounts for under half, and the remainder has no known explanation. V and J calls and clone size are copied from that table; D and trimming were computed from the DNA. This sample gives over 20,000 clones in total; around 90% of them show up just once. The ten largest make up 25% to 35% of the sample.

This specimen belongs to a study of T cells in localized non-small cell lung cancer (dated by TCRdb to between 2020 and 2021). As for the study more broadly: The study analyzed T cell repertoires of hundreds of early-stage NSCLC patients, comparing tumors and uninvolved tumor-adjacent lungs. The cohort was made up of under 250 treatment-naive NSCLC patients whose localized lung tumors had been resected. A mean age of around 66 years was recorded for the NSCLC patients, of whom roughly 130 were male and 90 to 110 were female. What the authors observed across the whole study: Because multi-region tumor sequencing was not performed, intratumor heterogeneity could not be ruled out. Because the study design was exploratory, TCR variables were selected using unadjusted p-values without false-discovery rate correction. Uninvolved tumor-adjacent lung showed the highest T cell clonality, higher than tumor, which suggests more focused antigenic responses in the adjacent lung. Longer overall survival was associated with higher T cell density in blood, whereas shorter survival was associated with higher clonality in adjacent lung. A median of roughly 60 of the top 100 tumor clones were detected in paired uninvolved adjacent lung, and some 30 of these tumor clones were also found among the top 100 clones of the paired uninvolved adjacent lung.

The germline V end is reduced by 5 bases and the J end by 0 bases; junction bases left unmatched: 8. Its CDR3 holds 17 amino acids, cysteine through phenylalanine. Just CDR3 DNA is preserved here, 51 bases in frame from base 1. The germline V gene supplies CDR1 SGHTA and CDR2 FQGNSA. At diagnosis, peripheral blood, uninvolved tumor-adjacent lung and tumor were collected and were preserved as a mix of fresh-frozen and FFPE material. Blood samples were analyzed as peripheral blood mononuclear cells for TCR repertoire profiling. This sequence originates from a male donor at least 60 years old with stage II lung adenocarcinoma. The sample here was peripheral blood mononuclear cells, taken before any cancer treatment. The chain is encoded by TRBV7-2 joined to TRBJ2-3, and 10 junctional nucleotides match TRBD2. The bases read TGTGCCAGCAGCCTACGACTAGCGGGTAGAAGCACAGATACGCAGTATTTT. Translated, this gives CASSLRLAGRSTDTQYF.